This is a list of T cell receptor beta chains from one sample in a study of blood T cell repertoires in COVID-19. Sequencing was performed with immunoSEQ multiplex PCR; in TCRdb, only in-frame clones are kept and a portion is missing. The sample lists 100,000 to 150,000 clones, about 86% seen once, with roughly 2.3% in the top ten. Sequenced: PBMCs or T cells enriched from blood (not recorded which). The receptor set was obtained from a man in his forties with acute COVID-19. CDR3s include the opening cysteine and the closing phenylalanine or tryptophan. The D gene is left open where the match is weak. The listing skips clone size in some rows; elsewhere it reads once, few, many or a size class.

>-|TRBV5-4|TRBJ1-1|-
CASSPPEDRGTEAFF
TGTGCCAGCAGCCCCCCTGAGGACCGGGGCACTGAAGCTTTCTTT
>-|TRBV3-1/TRBV3-2|TRBJ2-7|TRBD2
CASSQGASGGAGKQYF
TGTGCCAGCAGCCAAGGTGCTAGCGGGGGGGCTGGCAAGCAGTACTTC
>once|TRBV13|TRBJ2-7|TRBD2
CASSGTSGGAGEQYF
TGTGCCAGCAGCGGCACTAGCGGGGGCGCGGGGGAGCAGTACTTC
>-|TRBV28|TRBJ1-5|TRBD1
CASSQTGTGFPQPQHF
TGTGCCAGCAGTCAGACCGGGACAGGGTTTCCTCAGCCCCAGCATTTT
>-|TRBV24-1|TRBJ2-7|-
CATSGRGSSYEQYF
TGTGCCACCAGTGGTAGGGGGAGCTCCTACGAGCAGTACTTC
>-|TRBV2|TRBJ2-6|TRBD1
CASSADRAGANVLTF
TGTGCCAGCAGTGCCGACAGGGCTGGGGCCAACGTCCTGACTTTC
>-|TRBV14|TRBJ2-7|TRBD1
CASSQGGTGGSYEQYF
TGTGCCAGCAGCCAAGGCGGGACAGGGGGCTCCTACGAGCAGTACTTC
>once|TRBV7-9|TRBJ1-3|-
CASSLAGVAGNTIYF
TGTGCCAGCAGCTTAGCCGGGGTGGCTGGAAACACCATATATTTT
>once|TRBV30|TRBJ1-6|-
CAWSAETENSPLHF
TGTGCCTGGAGTGCTGAGACGGAGAATTCACCCCTCCACTTT
>-|TRBV20-1|TRBJ2-1|-
CSASSSGEQFF
TGCAGTGCTAGCTCTAGTGGGGAGCAGTTCTTC
>-|TRBV7-9|TRBJ1-2|-
CASSLPTGNYGYTF
TGTGCCAGCAGCCTCCCGACAGGAAACTATGGCTACACCTTC